This is a list of T cell receptor beta chains from one sample in a study of cytomegalovirus exposure and HLA in healthy donors. Libraries were prepared by immunoSEQ multiplex PCR; TCRdb keeps only in-frame clonotypes and omits some of them. The sample lists about 190,000 clones, 70% to 75% occurring once. Input material: PBMCs. Source of these receptors: a woman aged 25 to 45 in good health and CMV-seropositive. Both conserved end residues are part of each CDR3. Each record gives: clone size, D gene, J gene, V gene, CDR3 DNA, CDR3 protein. A D gene is named only where the DNA matches it firmly. Size values are once, few and many counts, or a class for expanded clones, and some rows have none.

size: NA
D: TRBD1
J: TRBJ1-2
V: TRBV6-1
DNA: TGTGCCAGCAGTCCTCGGCGGGACAGTAACTATGGCTACACCTTC
CDR3: CASSPRRDSNYGYTF

size: NA
D: NA
J: TRBJ1-1
V: TRBV19
DNA: TGTGCCAGTAGTGGTCACAGTTACACTGAAGCTTTCTTT
CDR3: CASSGHSYTEAFF

size: NA
D: NA
J: TRBJ2-7
V: TRBV7-9
DNA: TGTGCCAGCAGCTTTCCAGGGGTCTACTACGAGCAGTACTTC
CDR3: CASSFPGVYYEQYF

size: NA
D: TRBD2
J: TRBJ2-1
V: TRBV5-4
DNA: TGTGCCAGCAGCCAGCCTAGCGGGAGGGGTTCCTACAATGAGCAGTTCTTC
CDR3: CASSQPSGRGSYNEQFF

size: NA
D: NA
J: TRBJ1-3
V: TRBV6-1
DNA: TGTGCCGGCGGGACTTCCTCTGGAAACACCATATATTTT
CDR3: CAGGTSSGNTIYF

size: NA
D: TRBD1
J: TRBJ2-3
V: TRBV12-5
DNA: TGTGCTAGTGGTTTGACGGGGACAGGGGTTAAAGATACGCAGTATTTT
CDR3: CASGLTGTGVKDTQYF

size: NA
D: NA
J: TRBJ2-7
V: TRBV4-2
DNA: TGTGCCAGCAGCCACGCGGGCCGCTCCTACGAGCAGTACTTC
CDR3: CASSHAGRSYEQYF

size: NA
D: TRBD2
J: TRBJ2-1
V: TRBV7-9
DNA: TGTGCCAGCAGCTCCTTAGCGGGGAATGAGCAGTTCTTC
CDR3: CASSSLAGNEQFF

size: NA
D: NA
J: TRBJ2-2
V: TRBV11-2
DNA: TGTGCCAGCAGCTTAGGTTTACATGGGAACACCGGGGAGCTGTTTTTT
CDR3: CASSLGLHGNTGELFF

size: NA
D: TRBD2
J: TRBJ2-7
V: TRBV11-2
DNA: TGTGCCAGCAGCTTAGGTCCCAGCGGGAGGGCCCTCGAGCAGTACTTC
CDR3: CASSLGPSGRALEQYF

size: NA
D: NA
J: TRBJ2-7
V: TRBV27
DNA: TGTGCCAGCCGGGCAGGGATCCACGAGCAGTACTTC
CDR3: CASRAGIHEQYF

size: NA
D: NA
J: TRBJ2-7
V: TRBV5-1
DNA: TGCGCCAGCAGTTTTCTAGCGAGCAACTACGAGCAGTACTTC
CDR3: CASSFLASNYEQYF

size: NA
D: TRBD2
J: TRBJ2-3
V: TRBV28
DNA: TGTGCCAGCTTTGCAGGACTAGCGGGAGGGTCCGATACGCAGTATTTT
CDR3: CASFAGLAGGSDTQYF

size: NA
D: TRBD2
J: TRBJ2-7
V: TRBV11-2
DNA: TGTGCCAGCAGCTTACTAGCGGGAGCCCCCTACGAGCAGTACTTC
CDR3: CASSLLAGAPYEQYF

size: once
D: NA
J: TRBJ1-1
V: TRBV11-3
DNA: TGTGCCAGCAGCTTAGGCGAGGTGGGTGAAGCTTTCTTT
CDR3: CASSLGEVGEAFF

size: NA
D: NA
J: TRBJ2-1
V: TRBV15
DNA: TGTGCCACCAGCAGACCAACAGGGGGGGGGACGGATGAGCAGTTCTTC
CDR3: CATSRPTGGGTDEQFF

size: few
D: TRBD1
J: TRBJ2-7
V: TRBV27
DNA: TGTGCCAGCAGTACATATGACAGGGGTTTGGTCCACGAGCAGTACTTC
CDR3: CASSTYDRGLVHEQYF

size: NA
D: NA
J: TRBJ2-4
V: TRBV5-4
DNA: TGTGCCAGCAGCACTAAAAGCGTAGCCAAAAACATTCAGTACTTC
CDR3: CASSTKSVAKNIQYF

size: few
D: TRBD2
J: TRBJ2-7
V: TRBV27
DNA: TGTGCCAGCAGTTCCATAGGACTAGCGGGATCCAGGCAGTACTTC
CDR3: CASSSIGLAGSRQYF

size: NA
D: NA
J: TRBJ2-1
V: TRBV6-1
DNA: TGTGCCAGCAGTGTTCCGGGACTCTACAATGAGCAGTTCTTC
CDR3: CASSVPGLYNEQFF

size: NA
D: NA
J: TRBJ2-7
V: TRBV28
DNA: TGTGCCAGCAGGAGGAGCTCCTACGAGCAGTACTTC
CDR3: CASRRSSYEQYF

size: NA
D: NA
J: TRBJ1-1
V: TRBV10-1
DNA: TGCGCCAGCAGTGAGTCAGAACGGTTACTCATGAACACTGAAGCTTTCTTT
CDR3: CASSESERLLMNTEAFF

size: NA
D: NA
J: TRBJ1-2
V: TRBV20-1
DNA: TGCAGTGCTTTACAGGGCGATGGCTACACCTTC
CDR3: CSALQGDGYTF

size: NA
D: TRBD2
J: TRBJ2-4
V: TRBV13
DNA: TGTGCCAGCAGCTGGACTAGCGTGTTAGCCAAAAACATTCAGTACTTC
CDR3: CASSWTSVLAKNIQYF

size: NA
D: TRBD2
J: TRBJ2-1
V: TRBV10-1
DNA: TGCGCCAGCAGTGATCTGGGGACTAGCATCGATGAGCAGTTCTTC
CDR3: CASSDLGTSIDEQFF

size: NA
D: TRBD1
J: TRBJ1-6
V: TRBV27
DNA: TGTGCCAGCAGTTTATCCGGGACAGGAGGTTCACCCCTCCACTTT
CDR3: CASSLSGTGGSPLHF

size: NA
D: NA
J: TRBJ1-5
V: TRBV2
DNA: TGTGCCAGCAGCCCGGACAGAGTTAGCAATCAGCCCCAGCATTTT
CDR3: CASSPDRVSNQPQHF

size: NA
D: NA
J: TRBJ2-7
V: TRBV28
DNA: TGTGCCAGCAGTTTCCTATTAGGAGGGGCCGACCCCTACTACGAGCAGTACTTC
CDR3: CASSFLLGGADPYYEQYF

size: once
D: NA
J: TRBJ2-2
V: TRBV27
DNA: TGTGCCAGCAGTTTCAGGCCATTTGGGAACACCGGGGAGCTGTTTTTT
CDR3: CASSFRPFGNTGELFF

size: NA
D: TRBD1
J: TRBJ1-4
V: TRBV5-1
DNA: TGCGCCAGCAGCAGGACAGGGGCCCCCGCAACTAATGAAAAACTGTTTTTT
CDR3: CASSRTGAPATNEKLFF

size: once
D: TRBD2
J: TRBJ2-1
V: TRBV5-1
DNA: TGCGCCAGCAGCTTGGCCTGGGGGGGATGGAATGAGCAGTTCTTC
CDR3: CASSLAWGGWNEQFF

size: NA
D: TRBD1
J: TRBJ1-2
V: TRBV28
DNA: TGTGCCAGCAGTGTCCAGGGGGACTATGGCTACACCTTC
CDR3: CASSVQGDYGYTF

size: once
D: NA
J: TRBJ1-4
V: TRBV5-6
DNA: TGTGCCAGCAGCACCAGGGTTTGGAATGAAAAACTGTTTTTT
CDR3: CASSTRVWNEKLFF

size: once
D: TRBD2
J: TRBJ2-1
V: TRBV4-1
DNA: TGCGCCAGCAGCCAACTAGCGGGAGGACTGCAGTTCTTC
CDR3: CASSQLAGGLQFF

size: NA
D: TRBD2
J: TRBJ2-7
V: TRBV7-9
DNA: TGTGCCAGCAGCTCCGAGGGACTAGCGCATAGCGAGCAGTACTTC
CDR3: CASSSEGLAHSEQYF

size: NA
D: TRBD1
J: TRBJ2-5
V: TRBV4-1
DNA: TGCGCCAGCAGCCAATCTAGACAGGGGCAAGAGACCCAGTACTTC
CDR3: CASSQSRQGQETQYF

size: NA
D: TRBD2
J: TRBJ2-1
V: TRBV19
DNA: TGTGCCAGTAGTATTCTAGCGGGAGGTGGGGACGAGCAGTTCTTC
CDR3: CASSILAGGGDEQFF

size: NA
D: NA
J: TRBJ2-7
V: TRBV5-1
DNA: TGCGCCAGCAGCCGGGACAACGTGGGCTACGAGCAGTACTTC
CDR3: CASSRDNVGYEQYF

size: once
D: TRBD1
J: TRBJ1-1
V: TRBV7-9
DNA: TGTGCCAGCAGCTTGCCGACAGGGGGATCGAACACTGAAGCTTTCTTT
CDR3: CASSLPTGGSNTEAFF

size: NA
D: NA
J: TRBJ2-1
V: TRBV15
DNA: TGTGCCACCAGCAGAGAGCTAGTACTCGATGAGCAGTTCTTC
CDR3: CATSRELVLDEQFF

size: NA
D: NA
J: TRBJ1-1
V: TRBV6-6
DNA: TGTGCCAGCAGCACGGTCGTCAGGGGCACTGAAGCTTTCTTT
CDR3: CASSTVVRGTEAFF

size: NA
D: TRBD1
J: TRBJ2-3
V: TRBV29-1
DNA: TGCAGCGTTAAGCCGACAGGGCCGGATACGCAGTATTTT
CDR3: CSVKPTGPDTQYF

size: few
D: NA
J: TRBJ2-7
V: TRBV9
DNA: TGTGCCAGCAGCGTAGACAGGGCCCACGAGCAGTACTTC
CDR3: CASSVDRAHEQYF

size: NA
D: NA
J: TRBJ2-7
V: TRBV7-9
DNA: TGTTCCAGCAGCTTAGCTGGGCCGGTTCGGGGGATAGGAGAGCAGTACTTC
CDR3: CSSSLAGPVRGIGEQYF

size: NA
D: TRBD1
J: TRBJ1-2
V: TRBV11-1
DNA: TGTGCCAGCAGCGGCGGACAGGGTTACGTCTATGGCTACACCTTC
CDR3: CASSGGQGYVYGYTF

size: NA
D: TRBD1
J: TRBJ2-1
V: TRBV5-1
DNA: TGCGCCAGCAGCGTCGACAGGGTGGGTGGTGAGCAGTTCTTC
CDR3: CASSVDRVGGEQFF

size: NA
D: TRBD2
J: TRBJ2-7
V: TRBV6-1
DNA: TGTGCCAGCAGTGTCTCCGGGACTAGCGGAACCTACGAGCAGTACTTC
CDR3: CASSVSGTSGTYEQYF

size: NA
D: NA
J: TRBJ2-7
V: TRBV7-8
DNA: TGTGCCAGCAGCTCACCAGTACCCCCCTACGAGCAGTACTTC
CDR3: CASSSPVPPYEQYF

size: few
D: NA
J: TRBJ2-6
V: TRBV7-9
DNA: TGTGCCAGCAGCCCACGCCCCCCCACGGGGAGATCCGGGGCCAACGTCCTGACTTTC
CDR3: CASSPRPPTGRSGANVLTF

size: few
D: TRBD1
J: TRBJ1-4
V: TRBV5-6
DNA: TGTGCCAGCAGTCCCGGACAGGGCGGAGTCGGAAAACTGTTTTTT
CDR3: CASSPGQGGVGKLFF

size: NA
D: TRBD2
J: TRBJ2-1
V: TRBV2
DNA: TGTGCCAGCAGTGGGACTAGCGGCAATGAGCAGTTCTTC
CDR3: CASSGTSGNEQFF

size: NA
D: TRBD1
J: TRBJ1-2
V: TRBV4-2
DNA: TGTGCCAGCAGCCAAGATGGGGGACAGTCTAACTATGGCTACACCTTC
CDR3: CASSQDGGQSNYGYTF

size: few
D: TRBD2
J: TRBJ2-1
V: TRBV5-8
DNA: TGTGCCAGTAAGCGGGAGGGGCTCAATGAGCAGTTCTTC
CDR3: CASKREGLNEQFF

size: NA
D: NA
J: TRBJ1-5
V: TRBV6-1
DNA: TGTGCCTGGGGGGGCTCGAAATCTCAGCCCCAGCATTTT
CDR3: CAWGGSKSQPQHF

size: few
D: TRBD1
J: TRBJ2-5
V: TRBV19
DNA: TGTGCCACAAAACAGGGGGCAGGGGAGACCCAGTACTTC
CDR3: CATKQGAGETQYF

size: once
D: NA
J: TRBJ2-2
V: TRBV11-2
DNA: TGTGCCAGCAGTAAGTTGACGGCGGTCAACACCGGGGAGCTGTTTTTT
CDR3: CASSKLTAVNTGELFF

size: NA
D: NA
J: TRBJ1-2
V: TRBV28
DNA: TGTGCCAGCAGTTTGGATATGGCGGCAGGCTACACCTTC
CDR3: CASSLDMAAGYTF